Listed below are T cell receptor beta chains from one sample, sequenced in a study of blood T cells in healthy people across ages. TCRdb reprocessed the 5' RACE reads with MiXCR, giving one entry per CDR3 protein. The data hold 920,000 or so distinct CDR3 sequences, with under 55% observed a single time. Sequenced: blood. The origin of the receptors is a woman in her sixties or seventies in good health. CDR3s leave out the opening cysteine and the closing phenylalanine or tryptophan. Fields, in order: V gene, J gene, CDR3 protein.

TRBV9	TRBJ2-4	ASSVGSGLAKNIQY
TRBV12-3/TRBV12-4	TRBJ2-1	ASGPQTGLTYNEQF
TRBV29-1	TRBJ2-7	SVDLRSQEQY
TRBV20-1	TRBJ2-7	SARPGHSYEQY
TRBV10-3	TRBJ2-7	AISGGTSGRGTYEQY
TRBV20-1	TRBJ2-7	SAIPETSGMYEQY
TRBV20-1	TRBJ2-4	SAPRSGPGHGRGGAKNIQY
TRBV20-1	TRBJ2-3	SAPRGGGTSTDTQY
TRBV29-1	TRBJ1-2	SVEDEDTNYGYT
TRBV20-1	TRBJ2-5	SATRGPDRKTQY
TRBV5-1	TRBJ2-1	ASTTSGAYNEQF
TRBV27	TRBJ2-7	ASSVRNSGRAAYEQY
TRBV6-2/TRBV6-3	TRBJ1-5	ASSYAALSPTRNQPQH
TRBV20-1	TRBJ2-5	SASGLAGKETQY
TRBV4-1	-	ASSQVGQGGETQY
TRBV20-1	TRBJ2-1	SASDLPLGMGNEQF
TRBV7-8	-	ASSSDRDSTYEQY
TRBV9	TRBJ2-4	ASSETRWAGKNIQY
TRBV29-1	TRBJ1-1	SVVEAQGMNTEAF
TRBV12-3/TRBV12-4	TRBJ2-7	ASSLDVNYEQY
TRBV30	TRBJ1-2	AWTASYGYT
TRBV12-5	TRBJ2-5	ASGLEGLAGTEQY
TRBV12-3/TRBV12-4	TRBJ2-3	ASSFGPADTQY
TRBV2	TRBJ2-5	ASRIGTYQETQY
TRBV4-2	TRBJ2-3	ASSQALTGDTDTQY
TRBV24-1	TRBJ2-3	ATSGTSGGGIPTDTQY
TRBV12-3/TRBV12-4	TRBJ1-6	ASSRGGINSPLH
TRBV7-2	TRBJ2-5	ASSQPELQETQY
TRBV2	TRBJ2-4	ASSPNRGLAKNIQY
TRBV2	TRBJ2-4	ASSGILVARGEQY
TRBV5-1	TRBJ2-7	ASSPGDWGDYEQY
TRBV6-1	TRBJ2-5	ASSGGQGAQGETQY
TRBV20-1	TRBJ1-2	SAFGQPLRADYGYT
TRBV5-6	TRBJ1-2	ASSIQDRRNYGYT
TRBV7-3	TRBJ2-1	ASSPRTSWNEQF
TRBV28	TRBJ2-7	ASSQPSGRNHEQY
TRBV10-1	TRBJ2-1	ASSAFSSGSRYNEQF
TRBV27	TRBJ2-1	ASTGSQNEQF
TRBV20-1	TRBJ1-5	SARDSTGGQPQH
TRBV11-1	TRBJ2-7	ASSLARGLAGVEQY
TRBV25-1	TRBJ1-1	ASSEFGDINTEAF
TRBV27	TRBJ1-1	ASSHRGPNTEAF
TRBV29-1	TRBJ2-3	SVGGRARTDTQY
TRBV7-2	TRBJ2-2	ASSPGTSLTGELF
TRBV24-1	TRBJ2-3	ATSDRTSGSTDTQY
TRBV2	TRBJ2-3	ANNAGTGETDTQY
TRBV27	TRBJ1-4	ASSFLPYQVGEKLF
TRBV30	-	AWSLTAEQY
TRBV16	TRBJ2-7	ASSQLGTSPYEQY